This entry lists 9 T cell receptor beta chains sequenced from one sample in a study of T-cell reconstitution after alpha-beta-depleted transplantation in children. As it was prepared, the TCRbeta library received unique molecular identifiers. MiXCR, run by TCRdb on the PCR reads, gives a single entry per CDR3 protein. In the table there are 550,000 to 600,000 distinct CDR3 sequences, approximately 22% of which are singletons. Sequencing used PBMCs, mostly from graft donor cells, obtained 360 days after TCRalphabeta/CD19-depleted stem cell transplant. All receptors derive from a boy in the first two years of life who had a stem cell transplant for acute myeloid leukemia, so the T cells may come from the graft donor.

This clonotype came up a few times. For the CDR3, the DNA is TGCAGTGCTAGAGATCGTAACCTTTTATGGCCCTCCCGCGGGGAGCTGTTTTTT. Encoded protein: CSARDRNLLWPSRGELFF. This chain joins TRBV20-1 and TRBJ2-2; D uncertain. Germline V CDR1 and CDR2: DFQATT, SNEGSKA (reference sequence). Between the trimmed V and J ends, which lost 0 bases and 7 bases, there was a span of 24 bases. CDR3 size: 18 residues.

This clonotype was observed a few times. This chain uses TRBV11-3 with TRBJ2-1; possibly TRBD1 for D (6 bases). The ends were cut back, 6 bases at V and 7 bases at J, with 13 bases in the middle. Germline loops: CDR1 SGHNT, CDR2 YENEEA. The CDR3 has 13 residues. The CDR3 here is CASSLDSANEQFF. The CDR3 DNA reads TGTGCCAGCAGTCTGGACAGCGCGAATGAGCAGTTCTTC.

The V gene is TRBV12-3 or TRBV12-4, the J gene TRBJ2-7; D possibly uses TRBD1 or TRBD2 (5 bases each). This CDR3 contains 13 residues. Trimming cost V 4 bases and J 0 bases, with 7 bases left between them. CDR3 in DNA: TGTGCCAGCAGTTGGGGGAGCTCCTACGAGCAGTACGTC. Translating it yields CASSWGSSYEQYV.

This clonotype was detected only a few times. The chain couples TRBV15 to TRBJ2-3, with D perhaps matching TRBD2 (7 bases). Trimming pared 4 bases from V and 2 bases from J, leaving 10 bases between. Germline lookup yields CDR1 LNHNV and CDR2 YYDKDF (reference sequence). This CDR3 spans 14 amino acids. The CDR3: CATSKGGVTDTQYF. The CDR3 nucleotides read TGTGCCACCAGCAAGGGGGGGGTCACAGATACGCAGTATTTT.

This clonotype came up many times. The V call is TRBV7-9, the J call TRBJ2-3; 8 bases agree with TRBD1. V was clipped by 4 bases and J by 5 bases; unmatched bases: 8. Germline V CDR1 and CDR2: SEHNR, FQNEAQ (reference sequence). This CDR3 spans 15 amino acids. The CDR3 DNA follows: TGTGCCAGCAGCTCCCACAGGGGGGTCGTAGATACGCAGTATTTT. Translation gives CASSSHRGVVDTQYF.

This sequence joins TRBV7-2 and TRBJ2-1; maybe TRBD1 (6 bases). The CDR3 runs 14 residues. The V end was cut by 6 bases, the J end by 6 bases, with 15 bases between. CDR1 is SGHTA and CDR2 is FQGNSA in the germline V gene. CDR3 region: CASRSQGGSNEQFF. CDR3 bases: TGTGCCAGCAGGTCCCAAGGGGGTAGCAATGAGCAGTTCTTC.

The chain uses TRBV7-3 and TRBJ2-2; 8 nucleotides agree with TRBD2. Germline lookup yields CDR1 SGHTA and CDR2 FQGTGA. The length of the CDR3 is 18 residues. The ends lost 4 bases at V and 2 bases at J; junction bases unmatched: 12. The CDR3 sequence is CASSSSSSGLANTGELFF. DNA for the CDR3: TGTGCCAGCAGCTCCTCATCAAGCGGACTAGCAAACACCGGGGAGCTGTTTTTT.

The rearrangement joins TRBV7-2 to TRBJ2-1; 8 bases are shared with TRBD2. With 6 bases clipped from V and 2 bases from J, the junction kept 9 bases outside the gene matches. The germline gives CDR1 SGHTA, CDR2 FQGNSA. The CDR3 totals 16 residues. CDR3 coding DNA: TGTGCCAGCAGACGCACTCGGGGGGGAACCTACAATGAGCAGTTCTTC. Protein sequence: CASRRTRGGTYNEQFF.

This clonotype was counted a few times. The CDR3 sequence: CATSREPDSDGEAFF. The CDR3 DNA follows: TGTGCCACCAGCAGAGAGCCGGACAGCGATGGTGAAGCTTTCTTT. This chain connects TRBV15 to TRBJ1-1, with D perhaps matching TRBD1 (6 bases). The germline gives CDR1 LNHNV, CDR2 YYDKDF (reference sequence). The CDR3 is made up of 15 amino acids. Trimming left V 0 bases short and J 7 bases short, with 15 bases between.